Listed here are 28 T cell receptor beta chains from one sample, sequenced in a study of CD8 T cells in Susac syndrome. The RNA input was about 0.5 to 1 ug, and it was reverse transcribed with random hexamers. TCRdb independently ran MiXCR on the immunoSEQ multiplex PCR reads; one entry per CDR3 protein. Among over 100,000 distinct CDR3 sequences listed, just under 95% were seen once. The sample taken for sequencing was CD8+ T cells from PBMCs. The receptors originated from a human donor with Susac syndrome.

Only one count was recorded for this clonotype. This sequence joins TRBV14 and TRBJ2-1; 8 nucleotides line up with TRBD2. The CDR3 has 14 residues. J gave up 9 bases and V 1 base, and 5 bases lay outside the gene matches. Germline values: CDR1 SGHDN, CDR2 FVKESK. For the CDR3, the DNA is TGTGCCAGCAGCCAAGTCGGGGGGGGCATTGAGCAGTTCTTC. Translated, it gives CASSQVGGGIEQFF.

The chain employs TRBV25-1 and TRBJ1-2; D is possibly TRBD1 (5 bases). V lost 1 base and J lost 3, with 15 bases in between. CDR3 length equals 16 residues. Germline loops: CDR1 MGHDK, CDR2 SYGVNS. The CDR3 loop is CASSEWAEGPHYGYTF. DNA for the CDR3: TGTGCCAGCAGTGAATGGGCGGAGGGGCCGCACTATGGCTACACCTTC.

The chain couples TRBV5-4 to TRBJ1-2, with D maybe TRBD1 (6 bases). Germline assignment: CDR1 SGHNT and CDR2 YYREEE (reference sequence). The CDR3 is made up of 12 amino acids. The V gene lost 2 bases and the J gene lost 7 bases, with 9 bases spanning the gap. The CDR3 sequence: CASSFGGVGYTF. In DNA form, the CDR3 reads TGTGCCAGCAGCTTTGGGGGCGTTGGCTACACCTTC.

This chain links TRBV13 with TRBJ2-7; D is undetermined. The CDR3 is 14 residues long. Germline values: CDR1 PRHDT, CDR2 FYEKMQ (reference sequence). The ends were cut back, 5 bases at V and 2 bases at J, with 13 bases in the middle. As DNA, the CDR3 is TGTGCCAGCAGCGTTAGCAATGGAGCCTACGAGCAGTACTTC. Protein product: CASSVSNGAYEQYF.

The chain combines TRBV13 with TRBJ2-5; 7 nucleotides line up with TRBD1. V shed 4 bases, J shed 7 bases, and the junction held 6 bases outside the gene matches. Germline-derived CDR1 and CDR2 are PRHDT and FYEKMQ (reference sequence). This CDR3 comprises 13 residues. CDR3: CASSSDRERTQYF. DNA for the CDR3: TGTGCCAGCAGCTCCGACAGGGAGAGGACCCAGTACTTC.

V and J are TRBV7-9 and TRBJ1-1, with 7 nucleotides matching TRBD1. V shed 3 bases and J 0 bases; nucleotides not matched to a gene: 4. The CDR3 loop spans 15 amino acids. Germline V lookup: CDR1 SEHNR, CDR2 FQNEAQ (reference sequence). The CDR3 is CASSLKTGLNTEAFF. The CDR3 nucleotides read TGTGCCAGCAGCTTGAAGACAGGGCTGAACACTGAAGCTTTCTTT. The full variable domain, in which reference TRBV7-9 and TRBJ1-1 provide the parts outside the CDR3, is DTGVSQNPRHKITKRGQNVTFRCDPISEHNRLYWYRQTLGQGPEFLTYFQNEAQLEKSRLLSDRFSAERPKGSFSTLEIQRTEQGDSAMYLCASSLKTGLNTEAFFGQGTRLTVV.

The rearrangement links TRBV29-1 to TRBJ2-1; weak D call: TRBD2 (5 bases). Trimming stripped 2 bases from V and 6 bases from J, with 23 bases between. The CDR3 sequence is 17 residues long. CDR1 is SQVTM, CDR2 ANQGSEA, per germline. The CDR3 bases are TGCAGCGTTGAATTGGGAGACACCTCAAGACTGGTCAATGAGCAGTTCTTC. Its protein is CSVELGDTSRLVNEQFF.

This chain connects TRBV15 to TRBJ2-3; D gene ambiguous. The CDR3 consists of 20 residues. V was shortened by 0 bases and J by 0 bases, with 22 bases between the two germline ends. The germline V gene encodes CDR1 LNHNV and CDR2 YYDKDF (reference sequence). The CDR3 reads CATSRDGAWYESASTDTQYF. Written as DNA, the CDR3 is TGTGCCACCAGCAGAGACGGAGCTTGGTACGAGAGTGCTAGCACAGATACGCAGTATTTT.

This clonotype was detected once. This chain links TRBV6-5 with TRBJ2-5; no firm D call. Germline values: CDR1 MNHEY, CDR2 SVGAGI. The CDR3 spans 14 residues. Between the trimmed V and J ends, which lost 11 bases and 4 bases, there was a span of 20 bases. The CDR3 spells CAGLSGRARETQYF. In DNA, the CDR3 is TGTGCCGGCCTTTCGGGTCGGGCGAGAGAGACCCAGTACTTC.

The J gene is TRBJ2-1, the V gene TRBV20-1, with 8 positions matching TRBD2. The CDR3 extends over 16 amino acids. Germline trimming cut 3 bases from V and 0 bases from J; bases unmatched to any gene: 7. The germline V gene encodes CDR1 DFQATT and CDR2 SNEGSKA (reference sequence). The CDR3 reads CSARMERGSSYNEQFF. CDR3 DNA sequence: TGCAGTGCTAGGATGGAGCGGGGGAGCTCCTACAATGAGCAGTTCTTC.

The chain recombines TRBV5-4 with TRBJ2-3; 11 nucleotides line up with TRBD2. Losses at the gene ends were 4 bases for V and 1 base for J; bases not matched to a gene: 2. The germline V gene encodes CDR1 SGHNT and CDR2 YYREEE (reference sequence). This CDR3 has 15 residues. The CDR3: CASSGGLAGTDTQYF. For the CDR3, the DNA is TGTGCCAGCAGCGGGGGACTAGCGGGCACAGATACGCAGTATTTT.

The CDR3 protein is CASSQDRSSGSDEQFF. For the CDR3, the DNA is TGCGCCAGCAGCCAAGACCGGTCTAGCGGGTCGGATGAGCAGTTCTTC. The rearrangement links TRBV4-1 to TRBJ2-1, with TRBD2 matching 8 bases. CDR1 and CDR2 (germline): MGHRA, YSYEKL. CDR3 length equals 16 residues. Trimming took 0 bases from V and 8 from J; bases not matched to a gene: 9.

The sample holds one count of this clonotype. In DNA, the CDR3 is TGCAGCGTCACGCCAAGCACTGAAGCTTTCTTT. This sequence encodes CSVTPSTEAFF. The chain links TRBV29-1 to TRBJ1-1; D call uncertain. Trimming pared 6 bases from V and 4 bases from J, leaving 9 bases between. This CDR3 is 11 amino acids long. The germline V gene has CDR1 SQVTM and CDR2 ANQGSEA.

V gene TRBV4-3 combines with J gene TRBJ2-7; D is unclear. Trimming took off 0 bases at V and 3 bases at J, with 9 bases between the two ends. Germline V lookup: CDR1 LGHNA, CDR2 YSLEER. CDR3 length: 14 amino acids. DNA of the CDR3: TGCGCCAGCAGCCAAGAATCAGTGGGCTACGAGCAGTACTTC. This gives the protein CASSQESVGYEQYF.

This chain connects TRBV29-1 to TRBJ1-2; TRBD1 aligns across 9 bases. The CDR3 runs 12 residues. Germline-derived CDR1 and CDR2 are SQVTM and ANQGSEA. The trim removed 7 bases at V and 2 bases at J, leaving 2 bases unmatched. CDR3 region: CSAGTGNYGYTF. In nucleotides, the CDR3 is TGCAGCGCAGGGACAGGGAACTATGGCTACACCTTC. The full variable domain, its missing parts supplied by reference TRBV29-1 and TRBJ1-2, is SAVISQKPSRDICQRGTSLTIQCQVDSQVTMMFWYRQQPGQSLTLIATANQGSEATYESGFVIDKFPISRPNLTFSTLTVSNMSPEDSSIYLCSAGTGNYGYTFGSGTRLTVV.

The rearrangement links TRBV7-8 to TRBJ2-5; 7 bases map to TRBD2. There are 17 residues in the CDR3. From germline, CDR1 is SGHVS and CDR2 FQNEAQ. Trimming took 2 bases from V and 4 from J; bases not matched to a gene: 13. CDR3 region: CASSLSVGGGPAETQYF. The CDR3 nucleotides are TGTGCCAGCAGCTTATCGGTGGGCGGGGGACCGGCAGAGACCCAGTACTTC.

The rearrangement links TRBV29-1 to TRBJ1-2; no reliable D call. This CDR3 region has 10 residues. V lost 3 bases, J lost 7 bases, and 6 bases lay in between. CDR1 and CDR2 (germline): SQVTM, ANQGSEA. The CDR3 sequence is CSVDSSGYTF. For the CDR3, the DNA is TGCAGCGTTGACAGTTCTGGCTACACCTTC.

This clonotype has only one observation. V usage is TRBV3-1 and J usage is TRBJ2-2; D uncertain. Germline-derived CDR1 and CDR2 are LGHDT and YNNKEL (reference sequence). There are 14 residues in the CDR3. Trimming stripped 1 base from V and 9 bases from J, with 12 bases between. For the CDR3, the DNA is TGTGCCAGCAGCCAAGCTCCCTTCACGCGGGAGCTGTTTTTT. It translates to CASSQAPFTRELFF.

This CDR3 reads CAIKGDGSTEAFF. The CDR3 DNA sequence: TGTGCCATCAAGGGGGATGGGAGCACTGAAGCTTTCTTT. This chain joins TRBV10-3 and TRBJ1-1, with D perhaps matching TRBD1 (6 bases). Germline-derived CDR1 and CDR2 are ENHRY and SYGVKD. This CDR3 has 13 residues. V lost 7 bases to trimming and J lost 4 bases, with 13 bases between them.

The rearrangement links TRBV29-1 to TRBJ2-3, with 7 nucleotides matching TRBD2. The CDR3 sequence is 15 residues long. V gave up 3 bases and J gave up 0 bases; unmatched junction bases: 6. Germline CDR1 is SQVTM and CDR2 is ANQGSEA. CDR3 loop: CSVDTWRGSTDTQYF. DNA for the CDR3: TGCAGCGTTGATACGTGGCGGGGGAGCACAGATACGCAGTATTTT.

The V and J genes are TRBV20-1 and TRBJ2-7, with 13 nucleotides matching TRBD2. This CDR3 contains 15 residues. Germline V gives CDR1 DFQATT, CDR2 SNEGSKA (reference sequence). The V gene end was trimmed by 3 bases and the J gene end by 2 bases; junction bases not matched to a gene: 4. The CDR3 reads CSASPGLAGPYEQYF. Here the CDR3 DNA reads TGCAGTGCTAGTCCGGGACTAGCGGGGCCCTACGAGCAGTACTTC.

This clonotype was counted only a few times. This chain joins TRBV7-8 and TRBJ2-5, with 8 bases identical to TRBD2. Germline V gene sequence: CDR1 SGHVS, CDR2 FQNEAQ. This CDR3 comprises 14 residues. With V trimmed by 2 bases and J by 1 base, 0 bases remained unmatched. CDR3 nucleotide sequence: TGTGCCAGCAGCTTACTAGCGGGCCAAGAGACCCAGTACTTC. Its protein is CASSLLAGQETQYF.

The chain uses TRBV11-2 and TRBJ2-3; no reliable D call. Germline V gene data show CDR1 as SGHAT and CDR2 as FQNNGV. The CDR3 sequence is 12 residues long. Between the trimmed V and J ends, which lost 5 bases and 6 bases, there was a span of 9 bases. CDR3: CASSRFIDTQYF. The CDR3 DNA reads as TGTGCCAGCAGCCGATTCATTGATACGCAGTATTTT.

The CDR3 reads CASRDSRSSYEQYF. The DNA of the CDR3 is TGCGCCAGTAGGGACTCTCGAAGCTCCTACGAGCAGTACTTC. The rearrangement uses TRBV5-1 and TRBJ2-7, with D maybe TRBD2 (6 bases). The length of the CDR3 is 14 residues. The V gene lost 8 bases and the J gene lost 0 bases, with 15 bases spanning the gap. CDR1 is SGHRS, CDR2 YFSETQ, per germline.

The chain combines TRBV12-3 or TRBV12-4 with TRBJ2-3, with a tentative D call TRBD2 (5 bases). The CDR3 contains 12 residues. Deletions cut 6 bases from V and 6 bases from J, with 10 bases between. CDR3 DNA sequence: TGTGCCAGCAGCCCGGCGGGTGATACGCAGTATTTT. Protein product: CASSPAGDTQYF.

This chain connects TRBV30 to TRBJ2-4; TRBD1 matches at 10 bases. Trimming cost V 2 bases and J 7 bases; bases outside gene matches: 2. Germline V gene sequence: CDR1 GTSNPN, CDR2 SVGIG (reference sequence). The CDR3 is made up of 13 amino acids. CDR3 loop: CAWSPGQGNIQYF. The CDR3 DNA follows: TGTGCCTGGAGTCCGGGACAGGGGAACATTCAGTACTTC.

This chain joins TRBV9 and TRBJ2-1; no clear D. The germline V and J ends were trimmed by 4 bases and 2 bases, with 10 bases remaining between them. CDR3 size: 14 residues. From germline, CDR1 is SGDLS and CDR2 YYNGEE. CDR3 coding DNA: TGTGCCAGCAGCCCCCGGCAGGCCTACAATGAGCAGTTCTTC. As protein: CASSPRQAYNEQFF.

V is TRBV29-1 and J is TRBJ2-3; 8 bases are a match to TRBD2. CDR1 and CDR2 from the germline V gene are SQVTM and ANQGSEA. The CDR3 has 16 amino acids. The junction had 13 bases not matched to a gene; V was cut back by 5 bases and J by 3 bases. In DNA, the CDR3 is TGCAGCGTTAAGATGGGAGCGGGGGTGTTAACAGATACGCAGTATTTT. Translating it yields CSVKMGAGVLTDTQYF.